This TCR beta chain comes out of a study of control samples from healthy donors and cancer patients. This clone was observed a handful of times. The repertoire was sequenced with immunoSEQ multiplex PCR; TCRdb's copy has only in-frame clones and lacks some. This sample has 150,000 or so clones, with 70% to 90% found just once. Germline values: CDR1 DFQATT, CDR2 SNEGSKA (reference sequence). Deletions cut 3 bases from V and 2 bases from J, with 13 bases between. This CDR3 is built from 14 residues. Material for sequencing was blood. The receptor's source is a man in his thirties or forties in good health. J is TRBJ1-1 and V is TRBV20-1; D call uncertain. This CDR3 reads CSASFGRINTEAFF. CDR3 DNA: TGCAGTGCTAGTTTTGGCAGGATTAACACTGAAGCTTTCTTT.